Below are 26 T cell receptor beta chains sequenced from a single sample in a study of cytomegalovirus exposure and HLA in healthy donors. With 60 Vbeta and 13 Jbeta primers, the PCR was carried out. Sequencing used immunoSEQ multiplex PCR; TCRdb keeps in-frame clones, though not all of them. Among 120,000 or so clones listed, roughly 80% were seen once. Sequencing was performed on PBMCs. All receptors derive from a man aged 18 to 30 in good health and CMV-seropositive.

This chain links TRBV10-1 with TRBJ2-7; TRBD1 agrees at 8 bases. Trimming took 3 bases from V and 5 from J; bases not matched to a gene: 15. The CDR3 spans 17 residues. Per germline, CDR1 WNHNN and CDR2 SYGVQD (reference sequence). The CDR3 DNA reads TGCGCCAGCAGTGATTTACCCATTGGACAGGGACAGCACGAGCAGTACTTC. Amino acid sequence: CASSDLPIGQGQHEQYF.

The CDR3 nucleotides read TGTGCCCGGGGGTGGTCGGGCACCGGGGAGCTGTTTTTT. The encoded protein is CARGWSGTGELFF. This chain connects TRBV30 to TRBJ2-2; D is perhaps TRBD2 (6 bases). Trimming removed 8 bases from V and 4 bases from J, with 14 bases in between. CDR3 size: 13 residues. The V gene's germline CDR1 is GTSNPN and CDR2 SVGIG (reference sequence).

V and J are TRBV2 and TRBJ2-1; the match to TRBD2 covers 9 bases. The CDR3 runs to 16 residues. Germline CDR1 SNHLY, CDR2 FYNNEI. The J segment lost 2 bases and the V segment lost 2 bases, leaving 4 bases of the junction unmatched. The CDR3 bases are TGTGCCAGCAGTGAAACGAGCGGGGGGACCTACAATGAGCAGTTCTTC. Protein sequence: CASSETSGGTYNEQFF.

The genes are TRBV7-8 and TRBJ2-7; 7 bases agree with TRBD2. V lost 2 bases, J lost 0 bases, and 1 base stayed unmatched. There are 14 residues in the CDR3. CDR1 is SGHVS, CDR2 FQNEAQ, per germline. The CDR3 DNA is TGTGCCAGCAGCTTAACTAGCGTCTCCTACGAGCAGTACTTC. Translated, it gives CASSLTSVSYEQYF.

The chain carries TRBV7-8 and TRBJ2-1; 9 positions agree with TRBD2. The germline CDR1 and CDR2 sequences are SGHVS and FQNEAQ. This CDR3 contains 17 residues. V shed 2 bases, J shed 3 bases, and the junction held 8 bases outside the gene matches. The CDR3 spells CASSLSGGGAYYNEQFF. DNA for the CDR3: TGTGCCAGCAGCTTATCTGGCGGGGGGGCCTACTACAATGAGCAGTTCTTC.

As regards this clone: Mismatch with germline at one junction end may stem from a read error. The V gene is TRBV7-9, the J gene TRBJ2-2, with a tentative D call TRBD1 (7 bases). Germline CDR1 SEHNR, CDR2 FQNEAQ (reference sequence). The CDR3 length is 13 residues. In nucleotides, the CDR3 is TGTTCCAGGGCGGAGGGGGCTACCGGGGAGCTGTTTTTT. Translation: CSRAEGATGELFF.

The CDR3 DNA follows: TGTGCCAGTAGACGGACCGCAGGGGCCTCCTACGAGCAGTACTTC. This translates into CASRRTAGASYEQYF. This chain links TRBV19 with TRBJ2-7; D is perhaps TRBD1 (6 bases). The germline V gene has CDR1 LNHDA and CDR2 SQIVND (reference sequence). The CDR3 covers 15 residues. Trimming took 6 bases from V and 0 from J, leaving 15 bases between them.

The chain recombines TRBV29-1 with TRBJ1-1; maybe TRBD1 (6 bases). The CDR3 loop spans 11 amino acids. The germline V gene encodes CDR1 SQVTM and CDR2 ANQGSEA. Trimming shortened V by 3 bases and J by 7 bases, and 9 bases separated the two germline ends. CDR3 protein: CSVDRGGEAFF. For the CDR3, the DNA is TGCAGCGTTGACAGAGGGGGTGAAGCTTTCTTT.

V and J are TRBV14 and TRBJ2-7, with 11 bases fitting TRBD2. Trimming took 0 bases from V and 2 from J; bases not matched to a gene: 3. This CDR3 contains 16 residues. From germline, CDR1 is SGHDN and CDR2 FVKESK. The CDR3 reads CASSQEPGLAAYEQYF. CDR3 in DNA: TGTGCCAGCAGCCAAGAACCGGGACTAGCGGCCTACGAGCAGTACTTC.

V and J are TRBV6-1 and TRBJ2-1, with unresolved D. Per germline, CDR1 MNHNS and CDR2 SASEGT. Trimming removed 4 bases at V and 4 bases at J, with 8 bases between. The CDR3 spans 13 residues. Written as DNA, the CDR3 is TGTGCCAGCAGTGTATCCAGGTACAATGAGCAGTTCTTC. Protein product: CASSVSRYNEQFF.

The chain couples TRBV7-4 to TRBJ2-1; TRBD2 matches 8 bases. V was clipped by 5 bases and J by 6 bases; unmatched bases: 12. CDR3 length: 16 amino acids. Per germline, CDR1 SGHVT and CDR2 SQSDAQ. CDR3 bases: TGTGCCAGCAGCCCCCCCCAGCGGGAGATTGTCAATGAGCAGTTCTTC. This sequence encodes CASSPPQREIVNEQFF. Complete variable domain (other parts from reference TRBV7-4 and TRBJ2-1): GAGVSQSPRYKVAKRGRDVALRCDSISGHVTLYWYRQTLGQGSEVLTYSQSDAQRDKSGRPSGRFSAERPERSVSTLKIQRTEQGDSAVYLCASSPPQREIVNEQFFGPGTRLTVL.

The genes are TRBV6-5 and TRBJ2-5, with 8 nucleotides matching TRBD1. The CDR3 extends over 13 amino acids. CDR1 is MNHEY and CDR2 is SVGAGI in the germline V gene. J lost 5 bases, V lost 6 bases, and 5 bases had no gene match. This chain's CDR3 is CASRLTGVETQYF. The CDR3 region has the DNA TGTGCCAGCAGATTGACAGGGGTGGAGACCCAGTACTTC.

V and J are TRBV6-6 and TRBJ1-3; D remains unclear. The V gene's germline CDR1 is MNHNY and CDR2 SVGAGI (reference sequence). This CDR3 spans 15 amino acids. With 0 bases removed from V and 0 bases from J, the gap between germline ends came to 6 bases. CDR3 DNA: TGTGCCAGCAGTTACTCGAGTAGCTCTGGAAACACCATATATTTT. Amino acid sequence: CASSYSSSSGNTIYF.

The chain employs TRBV7-9 and TRBJ1-4, with a tentative D call TRBD1 (5 bases). The CDR3 is made up of 17 amino acids. Trimming left V 7 bases short and J 0 bases short, with 18 bases between. The germline V gene encodes CDR1 SEHNR and CDR2 FQNEAQ (reference sequence). The CDR3 coding sequence is TGTGCCAGCACCAACGGTGTGGGGGGGTCAACTAATGAAAAACTGTTTTTT. This codes for CASTNGVGGSTNEKLFF.

CDR3 bases: TGTGCCAGCAGTGTCTCCCTCTACGAGCAGTACTTC. Protein product: CASSVSLYEQYF. V and J are TRBV6-1 and TRBJ2-7, with D unclear. CDR3 length equals 12 residues. Germline-derived CDR1 and CDR2 are MNHNS and SASEGT. V was clipped by 4 bases and J by 3 bases, with 7 bases between them.

The chain joins TRBV19 to TRBJ1-1; TRBD1 matches at 9 bases. The CDR3 contains 17 residues. V lost 7 bases to trimming and J lost 4 bases; unmatched junction nucleotides: 16. Germline CDR1 reads LNHDA; CDR2 reads SQIVND (reference sequence). The chain's CDR3 is CASKSRTGGLGGTEAFF. The CDR3 DNA sequence: TGTGCCAGTAAAAGCCGTACAGGGGGCCTCGGGGGCACTGAAGCTTTCTTT.

The chain carries TRBV5-6 and TRBJ1-2, with D perhaps TRBD1 (6 bases). The CDR3 covers 13 residues. The germline gives CDR1 SGHDT, CDR2 YYEEEE. V lost 4 bases and J lost 6, with 13 bases in between. CDR3 in DNA: TGTGCCAGCAGCGGACAGCTTCCCCATGGCTACACCTTC. Encoded protein: CASSGQLPHGYTF.

This clone was seen only a few times. The CDR3 sequence: CASSATQQGNYGYTF. CDR3 in DNA: TGTGCCAGCAGCGCGACTCAACAGGGGAACTATGGCTACACCTTC. The V gene is TRBV25-1, the J gene TRBJ1-2; 7 bases match TRBD1. V lost 6 bases, J lost 2 bases, and 9 bases stayed unmatched. CDR3 length equals 15 residues. CDR1 is MGHDK, CDR2 SYGVNS, per germline.

The chain uses TRBV6-5 and TRBJ2-2; tentatively, D is TRBD2 (5 bases). CDR1 is MNHEY and CDR2 is SVGAGI in the germline V gene. The CDR3 runs to 13 residues. The V gene lost 5 bases and the J gene lost 4 bases, with 8 bases spanning the gap. CDR3 protein: CASSRRGTGELFF. CDR3 sequence (DNA): TGTGCCAGCAGTCGACGGGGCACCGGGGAGCTGTTTTTT.

The chain has TRBV15 and TRBJ1-2, with 8 bases matching TRBD1. The CDR3 consists of 15 residues. From germline, CDR1 is LNHNV and CDR2 YYDKDF (reference sequence). The V segment lost 1 base and the J segment 5 bases; nucleotides outside the gene matches: 6. CDR3 protein: CATSRARGREYGYTF. The CDR3 nucleotides read TGTGCCACCAGCAGAGCCAGGGGGCGGGAGTATGGCTACACCTTC.

This rearrangement joins TRBV10-3 to TRBJ1-1; a possible D gene is TRBD1 (5 bases). The CDR3 runs 14 residues. Trimming took 2 bases from V and 1 from J, leaving 8 bases between them. The germline V gene encodes CDR1 ENHRY and CDR2 SYGVKD. This CDR3 reads CAISEPGGNTEAFF. CDR3 DNA: TGTGCCATCAGTGAGCCCGGGGGGAACACTGAAGCTTTCTTT.

This chain joins TRBV7-2 and TRBJ1-1; a possible D gene is TRBD1 (6 bases). V gave up 5 bases and J gave up 4 bases, with 11 bases separating them. CDR1 SGHTA and CDR2 FQGNSA come from the germline V gene. This CDR3 spans 13 amino acids. The CDR3 loop is CASSAGAVTEAFF. DNA for the CDR3: TGTGCCAGCAGCGCAGGGGCGGTCACTGAAGCTTTCTTT.

The V and J genes are TRBV27 and TRBJ1-1; 8 nucleotides match TRBD1. This CDR3 is 15 amino acids long. The V gene end was trimmed by 5 bases and the J gene end by 3 bases; junction bases not matched to a gene: 8. Germline loops: CDR1 MNHEY, CDR2 SMNVEV (reference sequence). The CDR3 region is CASSRSTGAYTEAFF. The DNA for the CDR3 is TGTGCCAGCAGTCGATCGACAGGGGCATACACTGAAGCTTTCTTT.

Only one count was recorded for this clone. This CDR3 reads CASRMSGLDYGYTF. The DNA of the CDR3 is TGTGCCAGCAGAATGTCAGGGTTGGACTATGGCTACACCTTC. The chain has TRBV6-1 and TRBJ1-2; tentative D call: TRBD1 (5 bases). CDR1 MNHNS and CDR2 SASEGT come from the germline V gene. With 6 bases removed from V and 3 bases from J, the gap between germline ends came to 14 bases. This CDR3 spans 14 amino acids.

This clone was detected a few times. The chain has TRBV6-5 and TRBJ2-3, with a weak D call TRBD1 (6 bases). Germline lookup yields CDR1 MNHEY and CDR2 SVGAGI. The CDR3 spans 13 residues. V lost 6 bases, J lost 1 base, and 8 bases lay in between. The CDR3 bases are TGTGCCAGCAGCCGACAGGGCACAGATACGCAGTATTTT. Translation: CASSRQGTDTQYF.

This chain joins TRBV2 and TRBJ1-2, with 8 bases lining up with TRBD1. The CDR3 consists of 15 residues. The germline gives CDR1 SNHLY, CDR2 FYNNEI. V was clipped by 3 bases and J by 0 bases; unmatched bases: 3. CDR3 bases: TGTGCCAGCAGTGAGTCCAGGGGGCCTAACTATGGCTACACCTTC. It specifies CASSESRGPNYGYTF. Together with reference TRBV2 and TRBJ1-2, the CDR3 gives the full variable domain: EPEVTQTPSHQVTQMGQEVILRCVPISNHLYFYWYRQILGQKVEFLVSFYNNEISEKSEIFDDQFSVERPDGSNFTLKIRSTKLEDSAMYFCASSESRGPNYGYTFGSGTRLTVV.